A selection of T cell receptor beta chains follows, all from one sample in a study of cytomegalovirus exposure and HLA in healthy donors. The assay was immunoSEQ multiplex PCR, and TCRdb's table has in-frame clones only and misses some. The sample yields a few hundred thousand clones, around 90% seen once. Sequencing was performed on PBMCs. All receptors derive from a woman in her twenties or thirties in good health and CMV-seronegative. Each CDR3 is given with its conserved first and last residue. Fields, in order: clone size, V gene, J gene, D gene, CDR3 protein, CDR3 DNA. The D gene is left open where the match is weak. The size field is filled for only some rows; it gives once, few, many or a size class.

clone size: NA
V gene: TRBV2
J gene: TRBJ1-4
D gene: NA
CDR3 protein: CAILNSGEKLFF
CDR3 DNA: TGTGCCATCCTAAACTCTGGTGAAAAACTGTTTTTT

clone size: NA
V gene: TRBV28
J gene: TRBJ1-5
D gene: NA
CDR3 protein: CASSFKVYRASNQPQHF
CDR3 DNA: TGTGCCAGCAGTTTTAAAGTCTACAGAGCTAGCAATCAGCCCCAGCATTTT

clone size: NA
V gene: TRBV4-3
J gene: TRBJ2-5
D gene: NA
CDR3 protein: CASSVQLQETQYF
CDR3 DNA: TGCGCCAGCAGCGTACAGCTCCAAGAGACCCAGTACTTC

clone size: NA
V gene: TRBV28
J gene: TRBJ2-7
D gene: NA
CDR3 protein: CASSLWPLEAYYEQYF
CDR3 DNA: TGTGCCAGCAGTTTATGGCCCCTCGAGGCTTACTACGAGCAGTACTTC

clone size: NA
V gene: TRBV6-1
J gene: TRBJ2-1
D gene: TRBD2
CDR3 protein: CASSALAGSRNEQFF
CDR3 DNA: TGTGCCAGCAGTGCCCTAGCGGGGTCTCGCAATGAGCAGTTCTTC

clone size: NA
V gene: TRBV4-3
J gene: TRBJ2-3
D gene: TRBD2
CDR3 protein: CASSQVLAGVSDTQYF
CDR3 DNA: TGCGCCAGCAGCCAAGTACTAGCGGGAGTTTCAGATACGCAGTATTTT

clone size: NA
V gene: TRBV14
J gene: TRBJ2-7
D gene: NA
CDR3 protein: CASSQEYFMVEQYF
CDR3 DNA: TGTGCCAGCAGCCAAGAGTACTTCATGGTCGAGCAGTACTTC

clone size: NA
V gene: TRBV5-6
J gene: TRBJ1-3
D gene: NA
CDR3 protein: CASSLGGGSGNTIYF
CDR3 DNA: TGTGCCAGCAGCTTGGGAGGGGGCTCTGGAAACACCATATATTTT

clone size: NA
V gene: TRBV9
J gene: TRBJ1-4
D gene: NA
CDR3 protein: CASSGDAGEKLFF
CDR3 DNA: TGTGCCAGCAGCGGGGACGCAGGTGAAAAACTGTTTTTT

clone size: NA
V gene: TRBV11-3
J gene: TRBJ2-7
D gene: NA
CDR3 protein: CASTTPSSYEQYF
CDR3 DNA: TGTGCCAGCACGACACCGTCCTCCTACGAGCAGTACTTC

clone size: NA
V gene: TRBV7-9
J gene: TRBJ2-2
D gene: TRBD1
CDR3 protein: CASSLTGPKTGELFF
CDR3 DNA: TGTGCCAGCAGCTTGACAGGGCCAAAAACCGGGGAGCTGTTTTTT

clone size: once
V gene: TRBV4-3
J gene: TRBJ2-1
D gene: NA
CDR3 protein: CASSHVDVRGQFF
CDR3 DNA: TGCGCCAGCAGCCATGTCGACGTAAGAGGGCAGTTCTTC

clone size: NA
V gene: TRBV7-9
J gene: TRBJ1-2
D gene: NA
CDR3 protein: CAIHVDSEYGYTF
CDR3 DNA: TGTGCGATTCATGTGGATTCAGAGTATGGCTACACCTTC

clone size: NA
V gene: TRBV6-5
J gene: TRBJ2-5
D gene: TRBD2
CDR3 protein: CASSYSTSGRGETQYF
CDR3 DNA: TGTGCCAGCAGTTACTCGACTAGCGGGAGAGGGGAGACCCAGTACTTC

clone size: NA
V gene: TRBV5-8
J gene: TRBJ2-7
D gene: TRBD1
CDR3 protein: CASSSGQGYYEQYF
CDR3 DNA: TGTGCCAGCAGCTCGGGACAGGGTTACTACGAGCAGTACTTC

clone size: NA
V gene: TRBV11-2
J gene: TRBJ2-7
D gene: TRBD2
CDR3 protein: CASSLDFLAGTYEQYF
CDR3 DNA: TGTGCCAGCAGCTTAGATTTTCTAGCGGGAACCTACGAGCAGTACTTC

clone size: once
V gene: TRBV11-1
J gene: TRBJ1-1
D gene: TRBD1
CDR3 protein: CASSPDRGPPNTEAFF
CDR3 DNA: TGTGCCAGCAGCCCGGACAGGGGGCCCCCAAACACTGAAGCTTTCTTT

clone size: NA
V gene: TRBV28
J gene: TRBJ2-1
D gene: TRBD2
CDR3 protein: CASSSQWTSGKGNEQFF
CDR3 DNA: TGTGCCAGCAGTTCCCAGTGGACTAGCGGGAAGGGAAATGAGCAGTTCTTC

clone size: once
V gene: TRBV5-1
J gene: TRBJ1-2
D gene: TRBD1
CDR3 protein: CASSLEGQVIYGYTF
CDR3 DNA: TGCGCCAGCAGCTTGGAAGGACAGGTGATCTATGGCTACACCTTC

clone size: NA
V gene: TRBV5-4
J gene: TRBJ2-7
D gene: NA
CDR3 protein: CASSFLSDSAYEQYF
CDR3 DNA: TGTGCCAGCAGCTTTCTATCGGACAGCGCCTACGAGCAGTACTTC

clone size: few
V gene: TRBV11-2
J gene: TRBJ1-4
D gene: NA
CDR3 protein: CASSSTQIYEKLFF
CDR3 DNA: TGTGCCAGCAGCTCAACACAGATCTATGAAAAACTGTTTTTT

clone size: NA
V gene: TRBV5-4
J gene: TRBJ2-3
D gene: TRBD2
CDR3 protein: CASSRGLAGLGGTDTQYF
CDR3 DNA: TGTGCCAGCAGTAGGGGACTAGCGGGCCTTGGGGGCACAGATACGCAGTATTTT

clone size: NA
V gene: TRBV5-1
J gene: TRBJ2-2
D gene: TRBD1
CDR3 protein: CASSWGQGAITGELFF
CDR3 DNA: TGCGCCAGCAGCTGGGGACAGGGGGCGATTACCGGGGAGCTGTTTTTT

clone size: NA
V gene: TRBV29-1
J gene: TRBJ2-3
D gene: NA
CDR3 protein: CSVESGPTDTQYF
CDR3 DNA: TGCAGCGTTGAGTCAGGCCCCACAGATACGCAGTATTTT

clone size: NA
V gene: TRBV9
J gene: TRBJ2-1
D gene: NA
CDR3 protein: CASSVYATWGSDPYNEQFF
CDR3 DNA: TGTGCCAGCAGCGTATATGCCACTTGGGGGTCCGACCCCTACAATGAGCAGTTCTTC

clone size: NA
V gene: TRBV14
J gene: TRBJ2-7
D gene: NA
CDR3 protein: CASSQLTAPTATYEQYF
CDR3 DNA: TGTGCCAGCAGCCAATTGACAGCTCCAACGGCTACCTACGAGCAGTACTTC

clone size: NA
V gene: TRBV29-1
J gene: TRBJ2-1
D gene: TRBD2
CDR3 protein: CSVGGLAGSVTNEQFF
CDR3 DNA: TGCAGCGTTGGCGGACTAGCGGGAAGCGTAACAAATGAGCAGTTCTTC

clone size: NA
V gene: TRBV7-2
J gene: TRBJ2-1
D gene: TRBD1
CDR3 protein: CASHSGTGGVNEQFF
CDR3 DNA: TGTGCCAGTCACTCCGGGACAGGGGGAGTCAATGAGCAGTTCTTC

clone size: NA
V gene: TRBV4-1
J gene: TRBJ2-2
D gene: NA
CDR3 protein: CASSQVSPGELFF
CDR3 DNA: TGCGCCAGCAGCCAAGTTTCGCCCGGGGAGCTGTTTTTT

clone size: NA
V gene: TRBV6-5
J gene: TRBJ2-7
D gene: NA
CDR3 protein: CASSPGQQRDYEQYF
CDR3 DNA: TGTGCCAGCAGCCCTGGGCAACAGAGGGACTACGAGCAGTACTTC